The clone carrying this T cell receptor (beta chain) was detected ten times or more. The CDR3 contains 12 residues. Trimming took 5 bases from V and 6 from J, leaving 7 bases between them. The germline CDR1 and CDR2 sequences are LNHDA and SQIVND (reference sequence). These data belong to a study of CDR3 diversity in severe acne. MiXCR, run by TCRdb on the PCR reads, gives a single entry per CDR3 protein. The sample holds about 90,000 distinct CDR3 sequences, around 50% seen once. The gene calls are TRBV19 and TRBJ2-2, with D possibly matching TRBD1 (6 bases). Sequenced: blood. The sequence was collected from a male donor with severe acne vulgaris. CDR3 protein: CASSGGAGELFF. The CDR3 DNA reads TGTGCCAGTAGTGGGGGCGCCGGGGAGCTGTTTTTT.